The 8 T cell receptor beta chains listed next were all sequenced from one sample in a study of breast tumors, draining lymph nodes, adjacent tissues. TCRdb reprocessed the multiplex PCR reads with MiXCR, giving one entry per CDR3 protein. In the table there are 200,000 to 250,000 distinct CDR3 sequences, 30% to 35% of which are singletons. Breast cancer patients provided tissue from their axillary draining lymph nodes. Sequencing was carried out using axillary lymph node tissue. These TCRs come from a female donor with breast cancer. Some clones in this sample may be carry-over from other donors' samples.

The chain combines TRBV7-9 with TRBJ1-2; unclear D gene. Germline V gene sequence: CDR1 SEHNR, CDR2 FQNEAQ (reference sequence). This CDR3 is built from 12 residues. V lost 7 bases and J 14 bases, leaving 20 bases between the germline ends. The CDR3 spells CASTTYTGERTF. The CDR3 DNA reads TGTGCCAGCACCACATACACCGGGGAGCGGACCTTC. Supplemented by reference TRBV7-9 and TRBJ1-2, the full variable domain reads DTGVSQNPRHKITKRGQNVTFRCDPISEHNRLYWYRQTLGQGPEFLTYFQNEAQLEKSRLLSDRFSAERPKGSFSTLEIQRTEQGDSAMYLCASTTYTGERTFGSGTRLTVV.

J is TRBJ2-7 and V is TRBV11-2, with a weak D call TRBD1 (6 bases). Trimming removed 0 bases from V and 2 bases from J, with 11 bases in between. Germline-derived CDR1 and CDR2 are SGHAT and FQNNGV. The CDR3 consists of 15 residues. Here the CDR3 DNA reads TGTGCCAGCAGCTTAGACAGGGGTGGGCCCTACGAGCAGTACTTC. Its translation: CASSLDRGGPYEQYF.

As for this clonotype: This may arise from a read error, as a much more abundant clone is one base away. The chain is built from TRBV29-1 and TRBJ2-1; 8 nucleotides match TRBD1. Looked up from germline, CDR1 is SQVTM and CDR2 is ANQGSEA. This CDR3 region has 14 residues. CDR3 amino acids: CSAEGQGAYSEQFF. The CDR3 nucleotides read TGCAGCGCTGAGGGTCAGGGGGCATACAGTGAGCAGTTCTTC.

This clonotype has a count of ten or more. This sequence joins TRBV7-3 and TRBJ2-1, with 9 positions matching TRBD2. J gave up 2 bases and V 1 base, and 18 bases lay outside the gene matches. The germline V gene has CDR1 SGHTA and CDR2 FQGTGA. The CDR3 covers 21 residues. The DNA of the CDR3 is TGTGCCAGCAGCTTAAATCCCGTGTTTGAAGCGGGAGGAGGGCCCTACAATGAGCAGTTCTTC. Its translation: CASSLNPVFEAGGGPYNEQFF.

This chain joins TRBV18 and TRBJ2-1; the match to TRBD2 covers 13 bases. J lost 13 bases, V lost 1 base, and 10 bases had no gene match. Germline loops: CDR1 KGHSH, CDR2 LQKENI. This CDR3 is 16 amino acids long. CDR3 DNA: TGTGCCAGCTCACCACAAGGACTAGCGGGGGTGGGCGCCCAGTTCTTC. Its translation: CASSPQGLAGVGAQFF. The full variable domain, its missing parts supplied by reference TRBV18 and TRBJ2-1, is NAGVMQNPRHLVRRRGQEARLRCSPMKGHSHVYWYRQLPEEGLKFMVYLQKENIIDESGMPKERFSAEFPKEGPSILRIQQVVRGDSAAYFCASSPQGLAGVGAQFFGPGTRLTVL.

Concerning this clonotype itself: A much larger clone differs by one base, so this may be a read error. This sequence joins TRBV6-6 and TRBJ2-3; tentatively, D is TRBD2 (5 bases). Germline lookup yields CDR1 MNHNY and CDR2 SVGAGI (reference sequence). The CDR3 is 18 amino acids. In nucleotides, the CDR3 is TGTGCCAGCAGTCACTCCGTGGACCCACTGAGGGCCACAGATACGCAGTATTTT. It codes for CASSHSVDPLRATDTQYF.

This clonotype was counted many times. The CDR3 is CASSPGDFGEKLFF. The CDR3 nucleotides read TGTGCCAGTAGCCCCGGGGACTTTGGGGAAAAACTGTTTTTT. This chain uses TRBV19 with TRBJ1-4; possibly TRBD1 for D (5 bases). Between the trimmed V and J ends, which lost 6 bases and 8 bases, there was a span of 16 bases. This CDR3 spans 14 amino acids. The germline V gene encodes CDR1 LNHDA and CDR2 SQIVND (reference sequence).

The chain employs TRBV18 and TRBJ2-1; 11 bases align to TRBD2. V lost 6 bases to trimming and J lost 7 bases; unmatched junction nucleotides: 8. Germline CDR1 reads KGHSH; CDR2 reads LQKENI. This CDR3 region has 15 residues. The CDR3 sequence is CASSRGTSGANEQFF. CDR3 nucleotides: TGTGCCAGCTCCCGCGGGACTAGCGGAGCTAATGAGCAGTTCTTC.